Presented here are 16 T cell receptor beta chains from one specimen sequenced in a study of cytomegalovirus exposure and HLA in healthy donors. The PCR contained 60 Vbeta and 13 Jbeta primers. TCRdb's table, derived via immunoSEQ multiplex PCR, lists solely in-frame clones and lacks some. The data hold about 120,000 clones, with more than 75% observed a single time. The sequenced sample was PBMCs. The receptors shown here come from a young man in good health and CMV-seronegative.

The chain employs TRBV19 and TRBJ1-1; a weak D match, TRBD1 (6 bases). The germline CDR1 and CDR2 sequences are LNHDA and SQIVND (reference sequence). Trimming left V 7 bases short and J 0 bases short, with 15 bases between. The CDR3 consists of 15 residues. The CDR3 region is CASTLTGSLNTEAFF. The CDR3 DNA sequence: TGTGCCAGTACCTTGACAGGATCTCTGAACACTGAAGCTTTCTTT. Supplemented by reference TRBV19 and TRBJ1-1, the full variable domain reads DGGITQSPKYLFRKEGQNVTLSCEQNLNHDAMYWYRQDPGQGLRLIYYSQIVNDFQKGDIAEGYSVSREKKESFPLTVTSAQKNPTAFYLCASTLTGSLNTEAFFGQGTRLTVV.

The chain has TRBV6-1 and TRBJ2-7; 7 bases map to TRBD2. V trimming: 6 bases; J trimming: 3 bases; junction bases outside the gene matches: 5. CDR1 and CDR2 from the germline V gene are MNHNS and SASEGT. The CDR3 is 13 amino acids. CDR3 DNA: TGTGCCAGCAGCGGCGGGGGTTACTACGAGCAGTACTTC. Its translation is CASSGGGYYEQYF.

This chain joins TRBV20-1 and TRBJ2-7, with D perhaps TRBD2 (6 bases). The CDR3 is 10 residues long. Trimming removed 6 bases from V and 7 bases from J, with 10 bases in between. In germline, CDR1 is DFQATT, CDR2 SNEGSKA (reference sequence). The CDR3 region is CSASAGEQYF. The CDR3 DNA reads as TGCAGTGCCTCGGCGGGGGAGCAGTACTTC.

This clone was detected only once. This chain uses TRBV18 with TRBJ1-1; D call uncertain. The CDR3 runs to 11 residues. Trimming removed 9 bases at V and 0 bases at J, with 5 bases between. Germline V gives CDR1 KGHSH, CDR2 LQKENI. CDR3 amino acids: CASQVNTEAFF. Here the CDR3 DNA reads TGTGCCAGTCAGGTGAACACTGAAGCTTTCTTT.

V is TRBV5-1 and J is TRBJ2-5, with a tentative D call TRBD1 (5 bases). Germline assignment: CDR1 SGHRS and CDR2 YFSETQ. The CDR3 loop spans 13 amino acids. The V end was cut by 7 bases, the J end by 2 bases, with 12 bases between. CDR3 nucleotide sequence: TGCGCCAGCGCCAAGGGGTTACAAGAGACCCAGTACTTC. The encoded protein is CASAKGLQETQYF.

This clone appeared a single time. The V gene is TRBV6-5, the J gene TRBJ1-4; D not resolved. Germline V gives CDR1 MNHEY, CDR2 SVGAGI. The CDR3 runs 11 residues. The V gene lost 6 bases and the J gene lost 6 bases, with 5 bases spanning the gap. The chain's CDR3 is CASRDYEKLFF. As DNA, the CDR3 is TGTGCCAGCAGGGACTATGAAAAACTGTTTTTT.

The V and J genes are TRBV7-9 and TRBJ2-5; D is ambiguous. Germline V gene sequence: CDR1 SEHNR, CDR2 FQNEAQ (reference sequence). Trimming cost V 7 bases and J 3 bases, with 24 bases left between them. This CDR3 has 17 amino acids. The CDR3 DNA is TGTGCCAGCACCGATAGCTACTCTATGGCGACGGAAGAGACCCAGTACTTC. It codes for CASTDSYSMATEETQYF. Full variable domain (remainder filled in from reference TRBV7-9 and TRBJ2-5): DTGVSQNPRHKITKRGQNVTFRCDPISEHNRLYWYRQTLGQGPEFLTYFQNEAQLEKSRLLSDRFSAERPKGSFSTLEIQRTEQGDSAMYLCASTDSYSMATEETQYFGPGTRLLVL.

V gene TRBV27 combines with J gene TRBJ2-7, with a weak D call TRBD2 (6 bases). The CDR3 spans 15 residues. Germline CDR1 is MNHEY and CDR2 is SMNVEV (reference sequence). The ends were cut back, 2 bases at V and 6 bases at J, with 17 bases in the middle. This CDR3 is CASSLRGSGLPEQYF. The CDR3 DNA sequence: TGTGCCAGCAGTTTACGAGGTAGCGGACTTCCCGAGCAGTACTTC.

The J gene is TRBJ2-1, the V gene TRBV9; tentatively, D is TRBD1 (5 bases). This CDR3 spans 16 amino acids. V lost 4 bases, J lost 0 bases, and 14 bases lay in between. Germline-derived CDR1 and CDR2 are SGDLS and YYNGEE. The CDR3 spells CASSQTVLSSYNEQFF. The CDR3 DNA follows: TGTGCCAGCAGCCAGACAGTTTTGAGCTCCTACAATGAGCAGTTCTTC.

The J gene is TRBJ1-4, the V gene TRBV7-2; 8 bases are a match to TRBD1. V lost 3 bases, J lost 6 bases, and 3 bases stayed unmatched. This CDR3 is built from 14 residues. Germline CDR1 SGHTA, CDR2 FQGNSA. The CDR3 here is CASSFGTGHEKLFF. The CDR3 DNA reads TGTGCCAGCAGCTTCGGGACAGGACATGAAAAACTGTTTTTT.

V gene TRBV10-2 combines with J gene TRBJ2-3, with TRBD2 matching over 8 bases. The CDR3 runs 15 residues. The J segment lost 1 base and the V segment lost 2 bases, leaving 2 bases of the junction unmatched. Germline CDR1 is WSHSY and CDR2 is SAAADI. CDR3: CASSEGRGGTDTQYF. The DNA of the CDR3 is TGCGCCAGCAGTGAGGGGCGGGGGGGCACAGATACGCAGTATTTT.

The chain carries TRBV7-9 and TRBJ1-5, with a tentative D call TRBD1 (6 bases). The germline CDR1 and CDR2 sequences are SEHNR and FQNEAQ (reference sequence). The CDR3 is 15 residues long. V was clipped by 2 bases and J by 3 bases, with 11 bases between them. The CDR3 spells CASSLTTGSNQPQHF. The DNA for the CDR3 is TGTGCCAGCAGCTTAACAACAGGGTCCAATCAGCCCCAGCATTTT.

This clone was seen once. This chain joins TRBV14 and TRBJ2-3, with D possibly matching TRBD2 (6 bases). CDR3 length equals 13 residues. Looked up from germline, CDR1 is SGHDN and CDR2 is FVKESK. V was pared by 4 bases and J by 9 bases, with 14 bases between. CDR3 in amino acids: CASSRPSGRTQYF. Written as DNA, the CDR3 is TGTGCCAGCAGCCGCCCTTCGGGGAGGACGCAGTATTTT.

The J gene is TRBJ2-7, the V gene TRBV18; 7 bases are shared with TRBD1. This CDR3 contains 15 residues. The germline CDR1 and CDR2 sequences are KGHSH and LQKENI. V shed 6 bases, J shed 0 bases, and the junction held 8 bases outside the gene matches. This CDR3 is CASSNLGTASYEQYF. CDR3 nucleotide sequence: TGTGCCAGCTCTAACCTAGGGACAGCCTCCTACGAGCAGTACTTC.

V and J are TRBV7-2 and TRBJ1-2; D gene ambiguous. The CDR3 has 15 amino acids. CDR1 is SGHTA, CDR2 FQGNSA, per germline. The V and J ends lost 2 bases and 6 bases respectively, with 16 bases between them. CDR3 residues: CASSLKAGLGDGYTF. CDR3 in DNA: TGTGCCAGCAGCTTAAAAGCAGGACTGGGTGATGGCTACACCTTC.

The V call is TRBV5-1, the J call TRBJ2-7; 12 bases are a match to TRBD2. The junction had 8 bases not matched to a gene; V was cut back by 4 bases and J by 6 bases. Per the germline V gene, CDR1 is SGHRS and CDR2 is YFSETQ. The CDR3 sequence is 15 residues long. The CDR3: CASSHASGGGCEQYF. CDR3 DNA sequence: TGCGCCAGCAGCCACGCTAGCGGGGGGGGATGCGAGCAGTACTTC.